This T cell receptor beta chain stems from a study of blood T cell repertoires in COVID-19. Study as a whole: Collection of acute and convalescent COVID-19 samples took place in the United States, Italy and Spain. T cells, B-cell-depleted T cells, or PBMCs provided the cDNA or gDNA that served as material.

Germline V gene sequence: CDR1 LNHDA, CDR2 SQIVND (reference sequence). Trimming took 5 bases from V and 1 from J, leaving 15 bases between them. The CDR3 sequence is 15 residues long. Patients at the Seattle site were enrolled during active infection and followed longitudinally. In the original analysis: Reference gene primer amplification gave nucleated cell count estimates. Using immunoSEQ multiplex PCR, the repertoire was profiled, and TCRdb retains in-frame clones only, with some absent. V, J and clone size reflect that table, while D and trimming were determined from the DNA. The table shows a few hundred thousand clones, with over 70% occurring only once.

The clonotype was recovered from a woman in her 70s with COVID-19, enrolled during active disease. Material for sequencing was peripheral blood. The V gene is TRBV19, the J gene TRBJ2-7; a possible D gene is TRBD2 (5 bases). This chain's CDR3 is CASSPPRDSSYEQYF. CDR3 DNA sequence: TGTGCCAGTAGTCCGCCCCGGGATTCTTCCTACGAGCAGTACTTC.